A single sample gave rise to the 27 T cell receptor beta chains below, sequenced in a study of cytomegalovirus exposure and HLA in healthy donors. PCR used 60 Vbeta primers and 13 Jbeta primers. Data came from immunoSEQ multiplex PCR; TCRdb stores just in-frame clones and leaves some out. The repertoire holds approximately 150,000 clones, with 72% as singletons. What was sequenced was PBMCs. The source of these receptors is a human donor in good health.

This clone came up a few times. This chain links TRBV30 with TRBJ1-1; D remains ambiguous. Trimming pared 4 bases from V and 1 base from J, leaving 7 bases between. The germline V gene encodes CDR1 GTSNPN and CDR2 SVGIG (reference sequence). The CDR3 extends over 12 amino acids. The CDR3 DNA reads TGTGCCTGGACACCGGGGAACACTGAAGCTTTCTTT. Its translation is CAWTPGNTEAFF.

The chain carries TRBV7-2 and TRBJ2-4, with 10 bases fitting TRBD1. The junction had 12 bases not matched to a gene; V was cut back by 1 base and J by 3 bases. This CDR3 has 19 amino acids. Germline V gene lookup returns CDR1 SGHTA and CDR2 FQGNSA. The CDR3 DNA reads TGTGCCAGCAGCTTAGGAGTGACAGGGGGCCCTTTGGGCAAAAACATTCAGTACTTC. Its protein is CASSLGVTGGPLGKNIQYF.

This clone was observed a handful of times. The chain uses TRBV2 and TRBJ1-1; unclear D gene. This CDR3 spans 13 amino acids. V lost 6 bases and J 1 base, leaving 9 bases between the germline ends. Germline-derived CDR1 and CDR2 are SNHLY and FYNNEI. The CDR3 region is CASSKGENTEAFF. CDR3 DNA: TGTGCCAGCAGCAAGGGAGAGAACACTGAAGCTTTCTTT.

The rearrangement links TRBV5-6 to TRBJ1-2, with 7 bases matching TRBD1. Germline V CDR1 and CDR2: SGHDT, YYEEEE. This CDR3 is 14 amino acids long. J was trimmed by 5 bases and V by 1 base; bases with no gene match: 5. Written as DNA, the CDR3 is TGTGCCAGCAGCTTGACCGGGACAGCATATGGCTACACCTTC. Translation: CASSLTGTAYGYTF. Looking up the rest from reference TRBV5-6 and TRBJ1-2 gives the full variable domain: DAGVTQSPTHLIKTRGQQVTLRCSPKSGHDTVSWYQQALGQGPQFIFQYYEEEERQRGNFPDRFSGHQFPNYSSELNVNALLLGDSALYLCASSLTGTAYGYTFGSGTRLTVV.

The chain joins TRBV9 to TRBJ1-1, with 8 bases aligning to TRBD1. This CDR3 comprises 16 residues. In germline, CDR1 is SGDLS, CDR2 YYNGEE. Trimming at V came to 0 bases and at J to 3 bases, leaving 7 bases not matched to a gene. CDR3 residues: CASSVASGGYDTEAFF. The CDR3 DNA reads as TGTGCCAGCAGCGTAGCGTCAGGGGGCTACGACACTGAAGCTTTCTTT. The full variable domain, its missing parts supplied by reference TRBV9 and TRBJ1-1, is DSGVTQTPKHLITATGQRVTLRCSPRSGDLSVYWYQQSLDQGLQFLIQYYNGEERAKGNILERFSAQQFPDLHSELNLSSLELGDSALYFCASSVASGGYDTEAFFGQGTRLTVV.

This clone was recorded once. The rearrangement uses TRBV30 and TRBJ2-7; D gene uncertain. CDR3 size: 12 residues. The germline V gene encodes CDR1 GTSNPN and CDR2 SVGIG (reference sequence). V was cut by 0 bases and J by 6 bases, with 9 bases left in between. CDR3 DNA: TGTGCCTGGAGTGTAGTGGGCAGCGAGCAGTACTTC. Its protein is CAWSVVGSEQYF.

The V gene is TRBV19, the J gene TRBJ2-5, with D possibly matching TRBD1 (5 bases). V was clipped by 3 bases and J by 3 bases, with 8 bases between them. The CDR3 is made up of 13 amino acids. Germline V gene lookup returns CDR1 LNHDA and CDR2 SQIVND (reference sequence). The CDR3 region is CASSILGEETQYF. CDR3 nucleotides: TGTGCCAGTAGTATCTTAGGGGAAGAGACCCAGTACTTC. Supplemented by reference TRBV19 and TRBJ2-5, the full variable domain reads DGGITQSPKYLFRKEGQNVTLSCEQNLNHDAMYWYRQDPGQGLRLIYYSQIVNDFQKGDIAEGYSVSREKKESFPLTVTSAQKNPTAFYLCASSILGEETQYFGPGTRLLVL.

Regarding this clone: Germline and junction disagree at one end, which may indicate a read error. The chain joins TRBV20-1 to TRBJ1-1, with 8 nucleotides matching TRBD1. The CDR3 loop spans 11 amino acids. Germline lookup yields CDR1 DFQATT and CDR2 SNEGSKA (reference sequence). The DNA for the CDR3 is TGCAGTGCCCTTGGACAGGGTGAAGCTCTCTTT. Translating it yields CSALGQGEALF.

The rearrangement uses TRBV7-8 and TRBJ2-7, with 11 positions matching TRBD1. Germline values: CDR1 SGHVS, CDR2 FQNEAQ. The trim removed 5 bases at V and 5 bases at J, leaving 5 bases unmatched. The CDR3 is 14 amino acids. The CDR3 nucleotides read TGTGCCAGCAGCCTAAGGACAGGGGGCGACGAGCAGTACTTC. It specifies CASSLRTGGDEQYF.

This clone was counted a few times. CDR3 amino acids: CASSGQGGIKNIQYF. The CDR3, as DNA: TGTGCCAGCAGTGGCCAGGGGGGAATTAAAAACATTCAGTACTTC. The rearrangement joins TRBV2 to TRBJ2-4; D is possibly TRBD1 (7 bases). V was clipped by 4 bases and J by 4 bases, with 14 bases between them. This CDR3 region has 15 residues. Germline values: CDR1 SNHLY, CDR2 FYNNEI.

This chain uses TRBV10-3 with TRBJ2-7, with D perhaps TRBD1 (5 bases). The CDR3 spans 13 residues. Trimming took off 0 bases at V and 6 bases at J, with 9 bases between the two ends. Germline V gene sequence: CDR1 ENHRY, CDR2 SYGVKD. As DNA, the CDR3 is TGTGCCATCAGTGAGTCTGAAGGGGTCGAGCAGTACTTC. It codes for CAISESEGVEQYF.

This clone was picked up one time. The gene calls are TRBV18 and TRBJ1-4; TRBD1 is a possible D gene (5 bases). CDR3 length equals 15 residues. Germline V gene sequence: CDR1 KGHSH, CDR2 LQKENI. The ends were cut back, 0 bases at V and 4 bases at J, with 9 bases in the middle. In nucleotides, the CDR3 is TGTGCCAGCTCACCACCGGAGGGGCTTAATGAAAAACTGTTTTTT. Translated, it gives CASSPPEGLNEKLFF.

The chain carries TRBV27 and TRBJ2-3; possible D gene TRBD1, 7 bases. Germline V lookup: CDR1 MNHEY, CDR2 SMNVEV (reference sequence). The CDR3 is 16 amino acids. The ends were cut back, 4 bases at V and 5 bases at J, with 19 bases in the middle. In DNA form, the CDR3 reads TGTGCCAGCAGTTCACCTTGGAGGGGGCGGGGAGATACGCAGTATTTT. It is translated as CASSSPWRGRGDTQYF.

The CDR3: CASRGTLILDTGFKGYTF. CDR3 nucleotide sequence: TGTGCCAGCAGGGGTACTTTGATATTGGATACAGGGTTTAAGGGCTACACCTTC. This sequence joins TRBV2 and TRBJ1-2; maybe TRBD1 (6 bases). This CDR3 is built from 18 residues. The ends were cut back, 6 bases at V and 8 bases at J, with 31 bases in the middle. Germline V lookup: CDR1 SNHLY, CDR2 FYNNEI. The full variable domain, completed using reference TRBV2 and TRBJ1-2, is EPEVTQTPSHQVTQMGQEVILRCVPISNHLYFYWYRQILGQKVEFLVSFYNNEISEKSEIFDDQFSVERPDGSNFTLKIRSTKLEDSAMYFCASRGTLILDTGFKGYTFGSGTRLTVV.

The J gene is TRBJ2-2, the V gene TRBV5-1; 8 bases align to TRBD1. CDR1 and CDR2 from the germline V gene are SGHRS and YFSETQ. V lost 2 bases and J lost 0; bases outside the gene matches: 6. The CDR3 is 17 residues long. CDR3 DNA: TGCGCCAGCAGCTTCGCTGAGGGACAGGCGAACACCGGGGAGCTGTTTTTT. Protein: CASSFAEGQANTGELFF.

The table lists this clone with a count of one. The chain couples TRBV7-9 to TRBJ1-1; D possibly corresponds to TRBD1 (5 bases). The CDR3 consists of 14 residues. CDR1 is SEHNR, CDR2 FQNEAQ, per germline (reference sequence). V was pared by 1 base and J by 2 bases, with 8 bases between. The CDR3 spells CASSLGGTNTEAFF. The CDR3 DNA sequence: TGTGCCAGCAGCTTAGGGGGCACTAACACTGAAGCTTTCTTT.

This clone came up a few times. The chain carries TRBV30 and TRBJ1-6, with 9 bases matching TRBD1. The germline V gene encodes CDR1 GTSNPN and CDR2 SVGIG (reference sequence). Losses at the gene ends were 0 bases for V and 8 bases for J; bases not matched to a gene: 14. This CDR3 is built from 18 residues. The CDR3 region is CAWSVVGQGFLIDSPLHF. The CDR3 nucleotides read TGTGCCTGGAGTGTAGTGGGACAGGGTTTTTTGATAGATTCACCCCTCCACTTT.

This chain connects TRBV7-3 to TRBJ2-1; 13 nucleotides line up with TRBD2. The CDR3 contains 15 residues. Germline lookup yields CDR1 SGHTA and CDR2 FQGTGA. With 5 bases clipped from V and 7 bases from J, the junction kept 5 bases outside the gene matches. In DNA, the CDR3 is TGTGCCAGCAGCGTTACGGGACTAGCGGGGAATGAGCAGTTCTTC. Its translation is CASSVTGLAGNEQFF. Full variable domain (missing parts from reference TRBV7-3 and TRBJ2-1): GAGVSQTPSNKVTEKGKYVELRCDPISGHTALYWYRQSLGQGPEFLIYFQGTGAADDSGLPNDRFFAVRPEGSVSTLKIQRTERGDSAVYLCASSVTGLAGNEQFFGPGTRLTVL.

About this clone itself: An end of the junction differs from the germline gene, which may be a read error. The sample has other DNA sequences that encode this CDR3 too. The chain carries TRBV5-1 and TRBJ2-7, with a possible D match to TRBD1 (6 bases). This CDR3 has 14 residues. Germline assignment: CDR1 SGHRS and CDR2 YFSETQ. The CDR3 DNA sequence: TGCGCCAGCAGCTTCCGGGACATCTCCTACGAACAGTACTTC. Residues: CASSFRDISYEQYF.

In its sample, this clone was seen a few times. The genes are TRBV18 and TRBJ1-2; perhaps TRBD1 as D (5 bases). The V and J ends lost 4 bases and 1 base respectively, with 7 bases between them. Germline CDR1 reads KGHSH; CDR2 reads LQKENI. There are 13 residues in the CDR3. The chain's CDR3 is CASSQGFNYGYTF. In DNA form, the CDR3 reads TGTGCCAGCTCACAGGGGTTTAACTATGGCTACACCTTC.

The chain uses TRBV30 and TRBJ2-3; 12 bases fit TRBD2. Trimming at V came to 5 bases and at J to 5 bases, leaving 11 bases not matched to a gene. The germline gives CDR1 GTSNPN, CDR2 SVGIG (reference sequence). The CDR3 is 16 amino acids. For the CDR3, the DNA is TGTGCCTGGGACCCCGGGACTAGCGGGCGAGGAGATACGCAGTATTTT. Protein product: CAWDPGTSGRGDTQYF.

This chain uses TRBV11-3 with TRBJ1-1, with a weak D call TRBD1 (5 bases). Per germline, CDR1 SGHNT and CDR2 YENEEA. The CDR3 consists of 13 residues. Trimming cost V 6 bases and J 1 base, with 9 bases left between them. In DNA, the CDR3 is TGTGCCAGCAGTTTAACAGGGAACACTGAAGCTTTCTTT. Its protein is CASSLTGNTEAFF.

V is TRBV6-1 and J is TRBJ1-6; 7 bases agree with TRBD1. This CDR3 is built from 14 residues. Germline CDR1 is MNHNS and CDR2 is SASEGT. Trimming cost V 1 base and J 11 bases; bases outside gene matches: 5. The CDR3 reads CASSEVAGGTPLHF. CDR3 DNA sequence: TGTGCCAGCAGTGAAGTGGCAGGGGGAACACCCCTCCACTTT.

The rearrangement joins TRBV6-5 to TRBJ2-3; D may be TRBD2 (5 bases). V gave up 7 bases and J gave up 2 bases, with 13 bases separating them. This CDR3 contains 14 residues. The germline gives CDR1 MNHEY, CDR2 SVGAGI. The CDR3 sequence is CASTRDQTTDTQYF. In nucleotides, the CDR3 is TGTGCCAGCACCCGGGATCAGACCACAGATACGCAGTATTTT.

The genes are TRBV7-6 and TRBJ2-7; TRBD1 matches 10 bases. The germline V gene encodes CDR1 SGHVS and CDR2 FNYEAQ. This CDR3 has 13 residues. The V and J ends lost 8 bases and 7 bases, in that order; junction bases with no gene match: 8. The CDR3 coding sequence is TGTGCCAGCGCGGCCGGGACAGGGGATGAGCAGTACTTC. Protein: CASAAGTGDEQYF.

The chain has TRBV27 and TRBJ1-2, with 7 bases identical to TRBD1. With V trimmed by 5 bases and J by 4 bases, 4 bases remained unmatched. Germline CDR1 and CDR2: MNHEY and SMNVEV (reference sequence). CDR3 length equals 13 residues. CDR3 region: CASSPGTVYGYTF. Here the CDR3 DNA reads TGTGCCAGCAGTCCCGGGACAGTCTATGGCTACACCTTC.

In this sample, this clone turned up a few times. The chain carries TRBV5-8 and TRBJ1-1; D remains unclear. Deletions cut 0 bases from V and 7 bases from J, with 4 bases between. Germline-derived CDR1 and CDR2 are SGHTS and YDEGEE. This CDR3 has 11 residues. CDR3 nucleotide sequence: TGTGCCAGCAGCTTGGTACTTGAAGCTTTCTTT. Translated: CASSLVLEAFF.